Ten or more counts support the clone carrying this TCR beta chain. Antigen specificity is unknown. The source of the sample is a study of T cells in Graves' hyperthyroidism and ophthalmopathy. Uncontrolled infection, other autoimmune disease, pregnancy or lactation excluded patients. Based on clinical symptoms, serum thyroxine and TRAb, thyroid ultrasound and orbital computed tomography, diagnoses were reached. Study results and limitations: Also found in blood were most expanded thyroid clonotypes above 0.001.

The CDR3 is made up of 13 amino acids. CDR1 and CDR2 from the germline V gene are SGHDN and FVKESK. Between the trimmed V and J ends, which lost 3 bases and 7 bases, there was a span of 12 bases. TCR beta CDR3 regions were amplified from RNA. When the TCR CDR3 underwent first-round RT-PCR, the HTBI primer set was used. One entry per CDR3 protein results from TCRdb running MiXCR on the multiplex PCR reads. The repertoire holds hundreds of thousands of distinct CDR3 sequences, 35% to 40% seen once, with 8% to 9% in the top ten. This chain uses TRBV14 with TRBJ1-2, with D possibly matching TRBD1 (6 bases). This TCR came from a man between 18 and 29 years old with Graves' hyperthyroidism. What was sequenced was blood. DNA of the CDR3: TGTGCCAGCAGCCAGGGGGGCCAGACTGGCTACACCTTC. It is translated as CASSQGGQTGYTF.